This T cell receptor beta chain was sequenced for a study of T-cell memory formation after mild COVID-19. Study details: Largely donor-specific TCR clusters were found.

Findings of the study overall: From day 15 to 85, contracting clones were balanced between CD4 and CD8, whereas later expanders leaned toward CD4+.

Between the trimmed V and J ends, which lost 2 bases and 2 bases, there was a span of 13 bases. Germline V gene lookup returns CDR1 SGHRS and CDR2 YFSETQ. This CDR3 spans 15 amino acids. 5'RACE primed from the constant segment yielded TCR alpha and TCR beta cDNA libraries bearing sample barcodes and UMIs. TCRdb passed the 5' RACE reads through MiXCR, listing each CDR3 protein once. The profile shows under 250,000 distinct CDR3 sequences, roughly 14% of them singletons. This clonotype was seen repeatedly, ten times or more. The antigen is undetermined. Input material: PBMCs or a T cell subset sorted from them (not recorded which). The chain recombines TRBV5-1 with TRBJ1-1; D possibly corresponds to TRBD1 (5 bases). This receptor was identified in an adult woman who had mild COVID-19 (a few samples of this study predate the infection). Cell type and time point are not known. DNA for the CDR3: TGCGCCAGCAGCTTATCGACAGTCCGAAACACTGAAGCTTTCTTT. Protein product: CASSLSTVRNTEAFF.